Following are 30 T cell receptor beta chains from one sample sequenced in a study of T cell repertoires in cytomegalovirus infection. One entry per CDR3 protein, called by TCRdb with MiXCR from the reads. This table holds about 220,000 distinct CDR3 sequences, about 40% found once. For these receptors, no antigen is known. The starting material was CD8+ T cells from cultured PBMCs, obtained from culture after CMV antigen stimulation. The receptors derive from a human donor in good health (CMV status not recorded). Some clones in this sample may be carry-over from other donors' samples.

In this sample, this clonotype turned up a few times. The chain has TRBV28 and TRBJ2-1; D is ambiguous. The CDR3 contains 13 residues. Germline CDR1 is MDHEN and CDR2 is SYDVKM. The CDR3 loop reads CFVAAVSYNEQFF. The CDR3 nucleotides read TGTTTCGTTGCGGCGGTTTCCTACAATGAGCAGTTCTTC.

The sample holds one count of this clonotype. The chain couples TRBV20-1 to TRBJ2-5; D is uncertain. Germline CDR1 DFQATT, CDR2 SNEGSKA (reference sequence). The V and J ends lost 1 base and 2 bases respectively, with 20 bases between them. This CDR3 has 17 residues. The chain's CDR3 is CSARAGPSSGRQETQYF. The CDR3 region has the DNA TGCAGTGCTAGAGCAGGTCCGTCCTCCGGACGACAAGAGACCCAGTACTTC.

The chain carries TRBV13 and TRBJ2-7; tentatively, D is TRBD2 (7 bases). The germline gives CDR1 PRHDT, CDR2 FYEKMQ (reference sequence). Trimming cost V 4 bases and J 3 bases, with 19 bases left between them. The length of the CDR3 is 16 residues. This CDR3 is CASSSQGGGPNYEQYF. In DNA form, the CDR3 reads TGTGCCAGCAGCTCCCAAGGCGGGGGCCCCAACTACGAGCAGTACTTC. Filled out from reference TRBV13 and TRBJ2-7, the complete variable domain reads AAGVIQSPRHLIKEKRETATLKCYPIPRHDTVYWYQQGPGQDPQFLISFYEKMQSDKGSIPDRFSAQQFSDYHSELNMSSLELGDSALYFCASSSQGGGPNYEQYFGPGTRLTVT.

This clonotype was seen a few times. Germline and junction disagree at one end, which may indicate a read error. The J gene is TRBJ2-7, the V gene TRBV4-2, with a weak D call TRBD1 (5 bases). The CDR3 has 12 amino acids. Germline assignment: CDR1 LGHNA and CDR2 YNFKEQ. CDR3 coding DNA: TGCGCCAGCAGTCAGGGCTCCTACGAGCAGTACTTC. It is translated as CASSQGSYEQYF.

V is TRBV6-5 and J is TRBJ1-6; 10 bases line up with TRBD1. The CDR3 runs 14 residues. From germline, CDR1 is MNHEY and CDR2 SVGAGI. The V segment lost 6 bases and the J segment 8 bases; nucleotides outside the gene matches: 4. CDR3 bases: TGTGCCAGCAGGCGGACAGGGGGGTATTCACCCCTCCACTTT. Protein product: CASRRTGGYSPLHF.

CDR3 DNA sequence: TGTGCCAGCAGTTTATCAAGGCAGGTGAACACTGAAGCTTTCTTT. This translates into CASSLSRQVNTEAFF. The chain is built from TRBV12-3 or TRBV12-4 and TRBJ1-1; D gene uncertain. CDR3 length equals 15 residues. Between the trimmed V and J ends, which lost 2 bases and 0 bases, there was a span of 10 bases.

The V gene is TRBV6-1, the J gene TRBJ1-2; D is ambiguous. V lost 9 bases and J 6 bases, leaving 14 bases between the germline ends. Germline V CDR1 and CDR2: MNHNS, SASEGT. The CDR3 has 12 residues. DNA of the CDR3: TGTGCCAGTTGGGAGGGCCGTGATGGCTACACCTTC. It encodes CASWEGRDGYTF.

V usage is TRBV19 and J usage is TRBJ1-1; tentative D call: TRBD1 (5 bases). Germline CDR1 is LNHDA and CDR2 is SQIVND (reference sequence). With 8 bases removed from V and 0 bases from J, the gap between germline ends came to 16 bases. The CDR3 totals 15 residues. CDR3 sequence reads: CASDQGSLMNTEAFF. Written as DNA, the CDR3 is TGTGCCAGTGACCAGGGCTCACTAATGAACACTGAAGCTTTCTTT.

V is TRBV19 and J is TRBJ1-1; tentative D call: TRBD1 (6 bases). The germline gives CDR1 LNHDA, CDR2 SQIVND (reference sequence). The V end was cut by 3 bases, the J end by 8 bases, with 19 bases between. This CDR3 is 15 amino acids long. Written as DNA, the CDR3 is TGTGCCAGTAGTATCACTCCCACAGGGACTGCGGAAGCTTTCTTT. This sequence encodes CASSITPTGTAEAFF. The whole variable domain, filled in from reference TRBV19 and TRBJ1-1, reads DGGITQSPKYLFRKEGQNVTLSCEQNLNHDAMYWYRQDPGQGLRLIYYSQIVNDFQKGDIAEGYSVSREKKESFPLTVTSAQKNPTAFYLCASSITPTGTAEAFFGQGTRLTVV.

This clonotype has ten or more counts. The chain joins TRBV7-2 to TRBJ2-7; 9 nucleotides match TRBD2. The germline V gene has CDR1 SGHTA and CDR2 FQGNSA. The trim removed 2 bases at V and 4 bases at J, leaving 6 bases unmatched. This CDR3 region has 15 residues. The CDR3 nucleotides are TGTGCCAGCAGCTTAAGTCCTAGCGGGGTGTACGAGCAGTACTTC. Amino acids: CASSLSPSGVYEQYF.

This clonotype was detected only a few times. The gene calls are TRBV4-1 and TRBJ2-1; a weak D match, TRBD2 (5 bases). Germline V gives CDR1 MGHRA, CDR2 YSYEKL. Trimming left V 0 bases short and J 0 bases short, with 12 bases between. This CDR3 has 17 amino acids. CDR3 nucleotide sequence: TGCGCCAGCAGCCAAGATCCGGGAAGGAGCTCCTACAATGAGCAGTTCTTC. This codes for CASSQDPGRSSYNEQFF.

This chain uses TRBV12-3 or TRBV12-4 with TRBJ1-5; D unresolved. Deletions cut 3 bases from V and 0 bases from J, with 12 bases between. This CDR3 has 16 amino acids. In DNA form, the CDR3 reads TGTGCCAGCAGTTTTAGGCCAGAATATAGCAATCAGCCCCAGCATTTT. Its translation is CASSFRPEYSNQPQHF.

This chain uses TRBV7-9 with TRBJ2-1; unclear D gene. Trimming removed 3 bases at V and 2 bases at J, with 8 bases between. Germline V gene lookup returns CDR1 SEHNR and CDR2 FQNEAQ (reference sequence). The CDR3 length is 14 residues. CDR3 residues: CASSFSSAYNEQFF. CDR3 sequence (DNA): TGTGCCAGCAGCTTTTCTTCAGCCTACAATGAGCAGTTCTTC.

The chain has TRBV28 and TRBJ2-1; 10 bases match TRBD1. Trimming at V came to 10 bases and at J to 1 base, leaving 4 bases not matched to a gene. The CDR3 extends over 14 amino acids. Germline CDR1 reads MDHEN; CDR2 reads SYDVKM. The CDR3 region has the DNA TGTGCCACGGAGGACAGGGGGTCCTACAATGAGCAGTTCTTC. Encoded protein: CATEDRGSYNEQFF.

This clonotype was found a few times. The V and J genes are TRBV12-3 or TRBV12-4 and TRBJ2-2, with D perhaps matching TRBD1 (5 bases). This CDR3 has 12 residues. Deletions cut 6 bases from V and 7 bases from J, with 9 bases between. The CDR3 loop reads CASRGVVGELFF. The CDR3 DNA is TGTGCCAGCAGAGGGGTGGTCGGGGAGCTGTTTTTT.

This chain uses TRBV6-5 with TRBJ1-5; unclear D gene. V lost 10 bases to trimming and J lost 3 bases, with 4 bases between them. Per the germline V gene, CDR1 is MNHEY and CDR2 is SVGAGI. The CDR3 consists of 10 residues. The CDR3 DNA sequence: TGTGCCACCTCCAATCAGCCCCAGCATTTT. This sequence encodes CATSNQPQHF.

CDR3 sequence: CSARDREGAGGLRGGEQYF. For the CDR3, the DNA is TGCAGTGCTAGAGATCGGGAAGGGGCAGGGGGCCTTCGGGGTGGCGAGCAGTACTTC. The rearrangement joins TRBV20-1 to TRBJ2-7, with 8 bases that match TRBD1. The CDR3 extends over 19 amino acids. V gave up 0 bases and J gave up 6 bases; unmatched junction bases: 22. Germline loops: CDR1 DFQATT, CDR2 SNEGSKA (reference sequence).

In this sample, this clonotype turned up a few times. V usage is TRBV19 and J usage is TRBJ1-2, with D possibly being TRBD1 (5 bases). CDR1 and CDR2 from the germline V gene are LNHDA and SQIVND (reference sequence). Trimming cost V 7 bases and J 2 bases, with 8 bases left between them. The CDR3 is made up of 12 amino acids. CDR3 residues: CASIKGNYGYTF. The CDR3 DNA follows: TGTGCCAGTATAAAGGGGAACTATGGCTACACCTTC.

V usage is TRBV7-4 and J usage is TRBJ1-3, with D tentatively TRBD1 (5 bases). Germline CDR1 SGHVT, CDR2 SQSDAQ. Trimming left V 5 bases short and J 0 bases short, with 14 bases between. The CDR3 spans 16 residues. The CDR3 here is CASSLLGTASGNTIYF. The CDR3 nucleotides are TGTGCCAGCAGCCTGCTTGGGACGGCCTCTGGAAACACCATATATTTT.

V is TRBV27 and J is TRBJ2-1; D call uncertain. Trimming removed 0 bases at V and 9 bases at J, with 9 bases between. Germline V CDR1 and CDR2: MNHEY, SMNVEV (reference sequence). The CDR3 consists of 13 residues. This CDR3 is CASSLSGVLEQFF. The CDR3 DNA is TGTGCCAGCAGTTTATCGGGCGTGCTTGAGCAGTTCTTC.

This clonotype was seen at least ten times. This chain links TRBV7-9 with TRBJ2-3; TRBD2 matches 9 bases. The germline V gene encodes CDR1 SEHNR and CDR2 FQNEAQ (reference sequence). CDR3 length: 15 residues. With 7 bases clipped from V and 4 bases from J, the junction kept 9 bases outside the gene matches. CDR3 in amino acids: CASTGTSHSSDTQYF. The CDR3 nucleotides are TGTGCCAGCACCGGGACTAGCCACTCGTCAGATACGCAGTATTTT.

The chain links TRBV7-9 to TRBJ2-7; D is undetermined. The CDR3 length is 16 residues. Trimming shortened V by 1 base and J by 9 bases, and 22 bases separated the two germline ends. Per germline, CDR1 SEHNR and CDR2 FQNEAQ (reference sequence). CDR3 sequence (DNA): TGTGCCAGCAGCTTAGGAGCCCGAAACAACATGGGTGTGCAGTACTTC. As protein: CASSLGARNNMGVQYF.

This clonotype was observed a single time. V gene TRBV6-1 combines with J gene TRBJ2-5, with 7 bases identical to TRBD2. The CDR3 totals 15 residues. With V trimmed by 5 bases and J by 3 bases, 9 bases remained unmatched. Germline V gives CDR1 MNHNS, CDR2 SASEGT. CDR3: CASSYLGGVEETQYF. The CDR3, as DNA: TGTGCCAGCAGTTACCTGGGGGGGGTGGAAGAGACCCAGTACTTC.

In regard to this clonotype: A clone one base away is much larger, so this may be a read error. The gene calls are TRBV11-3 and TRBJ2-5; D possibly corresponds to TRBD2 (5 bases). The CDR3 covers 15 residues. CDR1 is SGHNT and CDR2 is YENEEA in the germline V gene. CDR3 region: CARSLAPGEQETQYF. As DNA, the CDR3 is TGTGCCAGAAGCTTAGCCCCCGGGGAGCAAGAGACCCAGTACTTC.

This clonotype was counted once. The rearrangement joins TRBV4-3 to TRBJ2-5; tentative D call: TRBD2 (6 bases). The CDR3 sequence is 15 residues long. Trimming removed 4 bases at V and 4 bases at J, with 16 bases between. Germline V gene sequence: CDR1 LGHNA, CDR2 YSLEER. CDR3 in DNA: TGCGCCAGCAGCCCCCGTGCGTTGGGAGGAGAGACCCAGTACTTC. This encodes CASSPRALGGETQYF.

The chain is built from TRBV27 and TRBJ2-1, with D possibly being TRBD1 (6 bases). Trimming stripped 8 bases from V and 0 bases from J, with 14 bases between. The CDR3 length is 15 residues. The germline gives CDR1 MNHEY, CDR2 SMNVEV (reference sequence). The CDR3 protein is CASLRLQGSYNEQFF. CDR3 sequence (DNA): TGTGCCAGCCTAAGACTACAGGGCTCCTACAATGAGCAGTTCTTC.

This chain joins TRBV19 and TRBJ2-1; 8 bases agree with TRBD2. Unmatched junction bases numbered 2, after V lost 3 bases and J lost 1 base. The CDR3 length is 15 residues. Germline CDR1 LNHDA, CDR2 SQIVND (reference sequence). The CDR3 spells CASSIRGGSYNEQFF. The CDR3 nucleotides are TGTGCCAGTAGTATCCGCGGGGGGTCCTACAATGAGCAGTTCTTC.

On this clonotype itself: A read error may account for a junction end that differs from germline. The chain carries TRBV11-2 and TRBJ1-5; tentative D call: TRBD1 (6 bases). Germline CDR1 is SGHAT and CDR2 is FQNNGV. CDR3 length equals 15 residues. CDR3 amino acids: CASSLEGGGNQPQHF. DNA for the CDR3: TGTGCCAGCAGCCTAGAAGGGGGGGGCAATCAGCCCCAGCATTTT.

The chain has TRBV28 and TRBJ1-5; D is ambiguous. The CDR3 totals 14 residues. V was trimmed by 9 bases and J by 10 bases, leaving 22 bases between them. Germline V CDR1 and CDR2: MDHEN, SYDVKM. The CDR3 DNA follows: TGTGCCAGTTGGATTGGCATTACAATCAGCCCCCAGCATTTT. Translation gives CASWIGITISPQHF. The full variable domain, in which reference TRBV28 and TRBJ1-5 provide the parts outside the CDR3, is DVKVTQSSRYLVKRTGEKVFLECVQDMDHENMFWYRQDPGLGLRLIYFSYDVKMKEKGDIPEGYSVSREKKERFSLILESASTNQTSMYLCASWIGITISPQHFGDGTRLSIL.

This clonotype was recorded a few times. The rearrangement uses TRBV7-9 and TRBJ2-7, with D uncertain. Germline lookup yields CDR1 SEHNR and CDR2 FQNEAQ (reference sequence). V lost 0 bases, J lost 5 bases, and 14 bases lay in between. CDR3 length equals 15 residues. CDR3 amino acids: CASSLAGRSANEQYF. In DNA, the CDR3 is TGTGCCAGCAGCTTAGCGGGAAGGTCTGCCAACGAGCAGTACTTC.